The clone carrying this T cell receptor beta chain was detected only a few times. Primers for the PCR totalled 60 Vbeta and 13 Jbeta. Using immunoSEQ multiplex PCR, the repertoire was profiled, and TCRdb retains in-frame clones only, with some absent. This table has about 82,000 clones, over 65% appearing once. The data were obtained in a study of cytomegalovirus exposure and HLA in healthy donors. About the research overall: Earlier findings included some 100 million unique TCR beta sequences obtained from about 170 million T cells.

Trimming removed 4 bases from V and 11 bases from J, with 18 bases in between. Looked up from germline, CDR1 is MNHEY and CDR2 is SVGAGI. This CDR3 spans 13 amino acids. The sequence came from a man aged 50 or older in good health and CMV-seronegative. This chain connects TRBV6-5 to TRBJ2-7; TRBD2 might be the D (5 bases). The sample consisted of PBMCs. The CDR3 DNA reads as TGTGCCAGCAGTTCAGCCGGAACCCCGAGGGAGTACTTC. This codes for CASSSAGTPREYF.